The 20 T cell receptor beta chains below come from one sample, sequenced in a study of early T cells in non-severe SARS-CoV-2 infection. From the 5' RACE reads, TCRdb called clonotypes with MiXCR, one entry per CDR3 protein. The data show 45,000 to 75,000 distinct CDR3 sequences, around 10% seen once. Sequenced: whole blood. The receptors were gathered from an adult who was a healthcare worker with PCR-confirmed SARS-CoV-2 infection or an uninfected control (not recorded which).

In this sample, this clonotype turned up many times. The rearrangement uses TRBV28 and TRBJ2-5; tentatively, D is TRBD2 (6 bases). This CDR3 is 13 amino acids long. Germline CDR1 reads MDHEN; CDR2 reads SYDVKM. Deletions cut 9 bases from V and 1 base from J, with 12 bases between. The CDR3 coding sequence is TGTGCCAGTATGAGGGGAGGCCAAGAGACCCAGTACTTC. Translating it yields CASMRGGQETQYF.

This clonotype was picked up many times. The CDR3 protein is CASSPTLGLAGKETQYF. The CDR3 coding sequence is TGTGCCAGCAGCCCTACTCTCGGACTAGCGGGGAAAGAGACCCAGTACTTC. This chain uses TRBV12-3 or TRBV12-4 with TRBJ2-5; TRBD2 aligns across 12 bases. CDR3 size: 17 residues. V was clipped by 6 bases and J by 3 bases; unmatched bases: 11.

The chain has TRBV27 and TRBJ2-7; D is ambiguous. Between the trimmed V and J ends, which lost 4 bases and 2 bases, there was a span of 12 bases. Per germline, CDR1 MNHEY and CDR2 SMNVEV (reference sequence). The CDR3 totals 14 residues. CDR3 sequence: CASSSSVSPYEQYF. The CDR3 DNA reads TGTGCCAGCAGTTCGTCGGTGAGTCCCTACGAGCAGTACTTC.

This chain uses TRBV27 with TRBJ1-6; 11 bases fit TRBD1. V lost 2 bases and J lost 9; bases outside the gene matches: 6. The CDR3 loop spans 16 amino acids. In germline, CDR1 is MNHEY, CDR2 SMNVEV (reference sequence). CDR3 residues: CASSLITGTGGSPLHF. The CDR3 nucleotides read TGTGCCAGCAGTTTAATTACCGGGACAGGGGGTTCACCCCTCCACTTT.

This clonotype was seen at least ten times. The J gene is TRBJ1-1, the V gene TRBV7-9, with TRBD1 identical over 9 bases. The CDR3 length is 15 residues. V dropped 3 bases and J dropped 5; count of bases not matched to a gene: 7. Germline CDR1 is SEHNR and CDR2 is FQNEAQ (reference sequence). The CDR3 here is CASSLGDRVRTEAFF. The DNA for the CDR3 is TGTGCCAGCAGCTTGGGGGACAGGGTGAGAACTGAAGCTTTCTTT.

On this clonotype: A much larger clone sits a single nucleotide away, making a read error possible. The rearrangement uses TRBV2 and TRBJ1-2; D remains ambiguous. Germline V gene lookup returns CDR1 SNHLY and CDR2 FYNNEI. The CDR3 contains 10 residues. The CDR3 coding sequence is TGTGTCAGCCGCTACTATGGCTACACCTTC. This encodes CVSRYYGYTF.

This clonotype was observed a handful of times. Here the CDR3 DNA reads TGTGCCAGCACCCAGAGGGGCCTAGGGGGCGGTTCAGATACGCAGTATTTT. This sequence encodes CASTQRGLGGGSDTQYF. The chain uses TRBV7-2 and TRBJ2-3; 7 nucleotides line up with TRBD1. Trimming cost V 7 bases and J 4 bases; bases outside gene matches: 17. The CDR3 is made up of 17 amino acids. In germline, CDR1 is SGHTA, CDR2 FQGNSA.

This chain joins TRBV7-3 and TRBJ1-1; no clear D gene. The length of the CDR3 is 13 residues. V dropped 5 bases and J dropped 4 bases, with 11 bases sitting between them. Looked up from germline, CDR1 is SGHTA and CDR2 is FQGTGA. CDR3 coding DNA: TGTGCCAGCAGCAGCCATGAGGGCACTGAAGCTTTCTTT. Protein product: CASSSHEGTEAFF.

The chain has TRBV4-1 and TRBJ2-3; D unresolved. Germline values: CDR1 MGHRA, CDR2 YSYEKL. The V and J ends lost 4 bases and 2 bases respectively, with 10 bases between them. CDR3 length: 14 residues. The CDR3, as DNA: TGCGCCAGCAGCCTCCTAGGCCCCACAGATACGCAGTATTTT. Protein sequence: CASSLLGPTDTQYF.

At least ten counts were recorded for this clonotype. The chain has TRBV5-1 and TRBJ1-1; 8 nucleotides match TRBD1. The V and J ends lost 6 bases and 5 bases, in that order; junction bases with no gene match: 6. In germline, CDR1 is SGHRS, CDR2 YFSETQ. This CDR3 has 13 amino acids. The CDR3 reads CASNQGAGTEAFF. The DNA of the CDR3 is TGCGCCAGCAACCAGGGGGCGGGAACTGAAGCTTTCTTT. Together with reference TRBV5-1 and TRBJ1-1, the CDR3 gives the full variable domain: KAGVTQTPRYLIKTRGQQVTLSCSPISGHRSVSWYQQTPGQGLQFLFEYFSETQRNKGNFPGRFSGRQFSNSRSEMNVSTLELGDSALYLCASNQGAGTEAFFGQGTRLTVV.

This clonotype was seen ten or more times. The chain combines TRBV7-9 with TRBJ2-1, with a weak D call TRBD1 (6 bases). V dropped 4 bases and J dropped 4 bases, with 14 bases sitting between them. The CDR3 totals 15 residues. Germline-derived CDR1 and CDR2 are SEHNR and FQNEAQ (reference sequence). The CDR3 nucleotides are TGTGCCAGCAGCTCACGTACAGGGAGTTACAATGAGCAGTTCTTC. It is translated as CASSSRTGSYNEQFF. Full variable domain (outside the CDR3, taken from reference TRBV7-9 and TRBJ2-1): DTGVSQNPRHKITKRGQNVTFRCDPISEHNRLYWYRQTLGQGPEFLTYFQNEAQLEKSRLLSDRFSAERPKGSFSTLEIQRTEQGDSAMYLCASSSRTGSYNEQFFGPGTRLTVL.

In this sample, this clonotype turned up many times. The rearrangement links TRBV7-9 to TRBJ2-7, with unresolved D. This CDR3 has 12 residues. The ends were cut back, 4 bases at V and 13 bases at J, with 17 bases in the middle. Germline values: CDR1 SEHNR, CDR2 FQNEAQ (reference sequence). This CDR3 reads CASSSDRNVCYF. CDR3 nucleotides: TGTGCCAGCAGCTCCGACCGAAATGTTTGCTACTTC.

This clonotype was detected ten times or more. The chain combines TRBV6-6 with TRBJ2-3; D unclear. CDR3 length: 13 residues. Germline V gene data show CDR1 as MNHNY and CDR2 as SVGAGI (reference sequence). Trimming removed 6 bases at V and 6 bases at J, with 13 bases between. Here the CDR3 reads CASSPPLIDTQYF. CDR3 nucleotides: TGTGCCAGCAGCCCACCCCTAATTGATACGCAGTATTTT.

This clonotype was recorded many times. This rearrangement joins TRBV7-8 to TRBJ2-1; 13 bases agree with TRBD2. Germline V gene sequence: CDR1 SGHVS, CDR2 FQNEAQ. There are 16 residues in the CDR3. After removal of 3 bases from V and 3 bases from J, the junction contained 2 bases not matched to a gene. The CDR3 region is CASSFGLAGDYNEQFF. DNA of the CDR3: TGTGCCAGCAGCTTTGGACTAGCGGGAGACTACAATGAGCAGTTCTTC.

Only a few counts were recorded for this clonotype. The chain joins TRBV12-3 or TRBV12-4 to TRBJ2-1, with D perhaps matching TRBD1 (5 bases). V was cut by 8 bases and J by 5 bases, with 13 bases left in between. The CDR3 sequence is 13 residues long. In DNA form, the CDR3 reads TGTGCCAGCCTGGACCACAGGAACAATGAGCAGTTCTTC. It translates to CASLDHRNNEQFF.

This clonotype turned up a few times. V and J are TRBV7-2 and TRBJ1-2, with D unclear. The V and J ends lost 5 bases and 7 bases respectively, with 11 bases between them. Germline V lookup: CDR1 SGHTA, CDR2 FQGNSA. The length of the CDR3 is 12 residues. CDR3 in DNA: TGTGCCAGCAGCCTCCACCAGCTTGGCTACACCTTC. Translated: CASSLHQLGYTF.

This clonotype was seen ten or more times. The V call is TRBV28, the J call TRBJ2-7; TRBD2 matches at 7 bases. The CDR3 consists of 14 residues. The J segment lost 2 bases and the V segment lost 6 bases, leaving 7 bases of the junction unmatched. Germline values: CDR1 MDHEN, CDR2 SYDVKM. The CDR3 DNA is TGTGCCAGCAGCCCTAGCGGCCCTACCTACGAGCAGTACTTC. Protein product: CASSPSGPTYEQYF.

This chain connects TRBV10-3 to TRBJ1-1; no reliable D call. CDR3 length: 13 amino acids. CDR1 and CDR2 from the germline V gene are ENHRY and SYGVKD. The V end was cut by 7 bases, the J end by 0 bases, with 9 bases between. The CDR3 is CAITRGMNTEAFF. CDR3 nucleotides: TGTGCCATCACGCGGGGAATGAACACTGAAGCTTTCTTT.

Many counts were recorded for this clonotype. The V call is TRBV7-2, the J call TRBJ2-7; D is undetermined. This CDR3 has 16 residues. With 1 base removed from V and 0 bases from J, the gap between germline ends came to 13 bases. Germline CDR1 reads SGHTA; CDR2 reads FQGNSA. The DNA for the CDR3 is TGTGCCAGCAGCTTAGGTTCCCCTCAACTCTCCTACGAGCAGTACTTC. Its translation is CASSLGSPQLSYEQYF.

This CDR3 is CATSEDDSYGYTF. The CDR3 DNA is TGTGCCACCAGTGAGGATGACAGCTATGGCTACACCTTC. This chain uses TRBV24-1 with TRBJ1-2; TRBD1 is a possible D gene (5 bases). V was shortened by 4 bases and J by 4 bases, with 9 bases between the two germline ends. There are 13 residues in the CDR3. CDR1 KGHDR and CDR2 SFDVKD come from the germline V gene.